The 11 T cell receptor beta chains listed next were all sequenced from one sample in a study of blood T cell repertoires in COVID-19. Profiled with immunoSEQ multiplex PCR; TCRdb holds only in-frame clones, not every one. The table lists 200,000 to 250,000 clones, about 88% of them singletons. The source material was PBMCs or T cells enriched from blood (not recorded which). Receptors originate from a woman in her thirties who had recovered from COVID-19.

The chain has TRBV19 and TRBJ1-6; D possibly corresponds to TRBD1 (5 bases). The CDR3 runs 14 residues. The germline V gene encodes CDR1 LNHDA and CDR2 SQIVND (reference sequence). V was cut by 6 bases and J by 7 bases, with 13 bases left in between. The DNA for the CDR3 is TGTGCCAGTAGAGACAGAGTGGACAATTCACCCCTCCACTTT. It codes for CASRDRVDNSPLHF.

The chain combines TRBV6-6 with TRBJ2-1, with a possible D match to TRBD2 (6 bases). V shed 0 bases and J shed 5 bases, with 14 bases lying between them. The CDR3 is 16 amino acids. CDR1 is MNHNY and CDR2 is SVGAGI in the germline V gene (reference sequence). CDR3 in amino acids: CASSYSRLERHNEQFF. The CDR3 region has the DNA TGTGCCAGCAGTTACTCGAGACTAGAACGCCACAATGAGCAGTTCTTC.

The V and J genes are TRBV5-1 and TRBJ2-7; 8 bases agree with TRBD2. V dropped 1 base and J dropped 2; count of bases not matched to a gene: 5. Germline V gene lookup returns CDR1 SGHRS and CDR2 YFSETQ. The CDR3 has 15 amino acids. In nucleotides, the CDR3 is TGCGCCAGCAGCTTGAGGGTAGCGGGGCCCTACGAGCAGTACTTC. It specifies CASSLRVAGPYEQYF.

This chain uses TRBV5-1 with TRBJ1-1; D is perhaps TRBD1 (6 bases). Trimming shortened V by 4 bases and J by 0 bases, and 10 bases separated the two germline ends. The CDR3 runs to 14 residues. Germline V lookup: CDR1 SGHRS, CDR2 YFSETQ. The CDR3 region has the DNA TGCGCCAGCAGCCAAACAGGGATGAACACTGAAGCTTTCTTT. Amino acids: CASSQTGMNTEAFF.

The V call is TRBV25-1, the J call TRBJ1-2, with 7 bases lining up with TRBD1. The CDR3 covers 13 residues. The junction had 3 bases not matched to a gene; V was cut back by 6 bases and J by 2 bases. CDR1 MGHDK and CDR2 SYGVNS come from the germline V gene. The CDR3 sequence is CASRGDRNYGYTF. DNA of the CDR3: TGTGCCAGCAGAGGGGACAGAAACTATGGCTACACCTTC.

The chain uses TRBV6-2 or TRBV6-3 and TRBJ2-5, with D possibly TRBD2 on 5 matching bases. Germline V gene data show CDR1 as MNHEY and CDR2 as SVGEGT. CDR3 length equals 11 residues. V was cut by 3 bases and J by 7 bases, with 6 bases left in between. CDR3 loop: CASSYGRTQYF. Written as DNA, the CDR3 is TGTGCCAGCAGTTATGGGAGGACCCAGTACTTC.

The chain links TRBV2 to TRBJ1-2; the match to TRBD1 covers 7 bases. The CDR3 is 15 residues long. Per the germline V gene, CDR1 is SNHLY and CDR2 is FYNNEI. V dropped 5 bases and J dropped 7; count of bases not matched to a gene: 13. The CDR3 region is CASSPDRQGALGYTF. For the CDR3, the DNA is TGTGCCAGCAGTCCAGACAGACAGGGAGCCCTTGGCTACACCTTC.

The gene calls are TRBV9 and TRBJ1-5; TRBD1 matches at 7 bases. The germline gives CDR1 SGDLS, CDR2 YYNGEE. V shed 4 bases and J 3 bases; nucleotides not matched to a gene: 7. CDR3 length equals 15 residues. DNA for the CDR3: TGTGCCAGCAGCAAGGACAGGCACCTCAATCAGCCCCAGCATTTT. Protein product: CASSKDRHLNQPQHF.

The rearrangement joins TRBV5-1 to TRBJ2-3; TRBD1 agrees at 9 bases. From germline, CDR1 is SGHRS and CDR2 YFSETQ. This CDR3 contains 15 residues. V was clipped by 0 bases and J by 4 bases; unmatched bases: 3. The CDR3 sequence is CASSLGTGDADTQYF. CDR3 DNA sequence: TGCGCCAGCAGCTTGGGGACAGGGGATGCAGATACGCAGTATTTT. Based on the CDR3 plus reference TRBV5-1 and TRBJ2-3, the full variable domain is KAGVTQTPRYLIKTRGQQVTLSCSPISGHRSVSWYQQTPGQGLQFLFEYFSETQRNKGNFPGRFSGRQFSNSRSEMNVSTLELGDSALYLCASSLGTGDADTQYFGPGTRLTVL.

V usage is TRBV18 and J usage is TRBJ1-3, with TRBD1 identical over 7 bases. With 3 bases clipped from V and 0 bases from J, the junction kept 5 bases outside the gene matches. The CDR3 is 16 amino acids. CDR1 KGHSH and CDR2 LQKENI come from the germline V gene. CDR3 bases: TGTGCCAGCTCACCTCTGGGACAGAACTCTGGAAACACCATATATTTT. Protein sequence: CASSPLGQNSGNTIYF.

This clone was seen once. This chain connects TRBV7-9 to TRBJ2-3, with a weak D call TRBD2 (6 bases). V lost 1 base to trimming and J lost 8 bases, with 10 bases between them. CDR1 and CDR2 from the germline V gene are SEHNR and FQNEAQ (reference sequence). The CDR3 consists of 13 residues. The CDR3 protein is CASSLDTAGTQYF. CDR3 DNA: TGTGCCAGCAGCTTAGACACAGCGGGTACGCAGTATTTT.